One T cell receptor beta chain is described in this entry. What it binds is not known. The CDR3 runs to 17 residues. V gave up 5 bases and J gave up 0 bases; unmatched junction bases: 5. Germline V lookup: CDR1 SGHAT, CDR2 FQNNGV. This entry belongs to a study of cytomegalovirus exposure and HLA in healthy donors. Findings and caveats of the study: Most of the TCR beta V segments (in an earlier analysis) were productive either about 87% or about 30% of the time.

13 Jbeta primers and 60 Vbeta primers were used for the PCR. Produced via immunoSEQ multiplex PCR; TCRdb's table is partial and in-frame only. The listing contains about 150,000 clones. Sampled while nominally healthy, donors likely had unrecorded immune exposures. The TCR originated in a woman aged 50 to 60 in good health and CMV-seronegative. V usage is TRBV11-2 and J usage is TRBJ2-1; 12 bases are a match to TRBD2. The sample was PBMCs. CDR3 loop: CASSKEGLAGSYNEQFF. The CDR3 nucleotides are TGTGCCAGCAGCAAAGAGGGACTAGCGGGCTCCTACAATGAGCAGTTCTTC.